A selection of T cell receptor beta chains follows, all from one sample in a study of vaccination and CD4 T cells after COVID-19. Their antigens remain unidentified. TCRdb reprocessed the PCR reads via MiXCR and lists one record per CDR3 protein. The sample has 20,000 to 25,000 distinct CDR3 sequences, 60% seen once. Sequencing was performed on CD4+ T cells from blood, cultured in vitro, taken after SARS-CoV-2 vaccination. These receptors all come from a human donor who received a COVID-19 vaccine. CDR3s include the opening cysteine and the closing phenylalanine or tryptophan. A D gene is named only where the DNA matches it firmly. Not all rows give a size; the values are once, few, many and, for expanded clones, a class.

TRBV7-2	TRBJ1-5	.	.	CASSLAGRNQPQHF	TGTGCCAGCAGCTTAGCCGGGCGCAATCAGCCCCAGCATTTT
TRBV12-3/TRBV12-4	TRBJ2-5	.	few	CASRQTGRGATQYF	TGTGCCAGCAGGCAAACAGGGAGGGGAGCAACCCAGTACTTC
TRBV7-2	TRBJ2-2	TRBD2	once	CASSFGLAGIGGELFF	TGTGCCAGCAGCTTCGGACTAGCGGGGATAGGCGGGGAGCTGTTTTTT
TRBV20-1	TRBJ1-6	TRBD1	.	CSARPQGVSYNSPLHF	TGCAGTGCTAGACCACAGGGGGTCTCCTATAATTCACCCCTCCACTTT
TRBV12-3/TRBV12-4	TRBJ2-2	TRBD2	.	CASSALPGGIKINNTGELFF	TGTGCCAGCAGTGCCCTCCCGGGGGGGATAAAAATAAACAACACCGGGGAGCTGTTTTTT
TRBV19	TRBJ1-6	.	few	CATRVRGGNYNSPLHF	TGTGCCACCCGGGTCAGGGGAGGCAACTATAATTCACCCCTCCACTTT
TRBV19	TRBJ2-3	TRBD2	few	CASSIVRATGTSLVTQYF	TGTGCCAGTAGTATAGTTAGAGCAACCGGGACTAGTCTTGTAACGCAGTATTTT
TRBV18	TRBJ1-2	.	.	CASSPGGATYGYTF	TGTGCCAGCTCACCGGGGGGGGCCACCTATGGCTACACCTTC
TRBV6-5	TRBJ2-7	.	.	CASSSPHYGESYEQYF	TGTGCCAGCAGTTCCCCTCATTATGGGGAAAGCTACGAGCAGTACTTC
TRBV11-3	TRBJ2-7	.	.	CASSTAAGKNYEQYF	TGTGCCAGCAGCACCGCGGCAGGAAAGAACTACGAGCAGTACTTC
TRBV6-5	TRBJ1-2	.	.	CASSFSGSNEGYGYTF	TGTGCCAGCAGTTTCTCAGGCTCCAATGAAGGCTATGGCTACACCTTC
TRBV12-3/TRBV12-4	TRBJ1-4	.	.	CASRPNNRQLRKLFF	TGTGCCAGCAGACCCAATAACAGACAGTTGAGGAAACTGTTTTTT
TRBV6-1	TRBJ1-1	.	.	CASSEEDGLNTEAFF	TGTGCCAGCAGTGAGGAAGACGGATTGAACACTGAAGCTTTCTTT
TRBV6-1	TRBJ2-3	.	.	CASSSGMSTDTQYF	TGTGCCAGCAGCTCCGGGATGAGCACAGATACGCAGTATTTT
TRBV6-1	TRBJ2-3	TRBD2	.	CASRSGTSGVKSTDTQYF	TGTGCCAGCAGATCCGGGACTAGCGGGGTAAAGAGCACAGATACGCAGTATTTT
TRBV19	TRBJ1-6	TRBD1	.	CASSLTGVESPLHF	TGTGCCAGTAGCTTGACAGGGGTTGAGTCACCCCTCCACTTT